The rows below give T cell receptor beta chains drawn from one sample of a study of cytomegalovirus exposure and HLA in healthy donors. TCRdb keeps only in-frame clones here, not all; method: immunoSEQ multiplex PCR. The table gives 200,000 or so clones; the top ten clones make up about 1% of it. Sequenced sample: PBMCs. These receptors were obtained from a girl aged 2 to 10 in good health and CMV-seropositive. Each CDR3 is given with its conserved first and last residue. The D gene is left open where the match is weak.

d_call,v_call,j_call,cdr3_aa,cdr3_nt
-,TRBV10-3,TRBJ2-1,CAIAAGGGNEQFF,TGTGCCATCGCTGCGGGCGGAGGCAATGAGCAGTTCTTC
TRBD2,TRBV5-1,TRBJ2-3,CAPTPGLAGVGDTQYF,TGCGCCCCCACCCCGGGACTAGCGGGAGTTGGAGATACGCAGTATTTT
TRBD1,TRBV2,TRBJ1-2,CASTRGSGTGGYTF,TGTGCCAGCACCAGGGGGTCCGGGACAGGGGGCTACACCTTC
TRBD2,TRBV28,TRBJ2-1,CASSSLTSGRDNEQFF,TGTGCCAGCAGTTCCCTGACTAGCGGGAGGGACAATGAGCAGTTCTTC
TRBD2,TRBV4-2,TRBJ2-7,CASSQGAGGVYEQYF,TGTGCCAGCAGCCAAGGAGCGGGAGGCGTCTACGAGCAGTACTTC
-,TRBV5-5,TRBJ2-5,CASVLRAGVQETQYF,TGTGCCAGCGTACTCCGTGCAGGGGTCCAAGAGACCCAGTACTTC
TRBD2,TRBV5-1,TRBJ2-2,CASSLTSGRLYGELFF,TGCGCCAGCAGCTTGACTAGCGGGAGATTGTACGGGGAGCTGTTTTTT
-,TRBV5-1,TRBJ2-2,CASSLVSTTGELFF,TGCGCCAGCAGCTTGGTGAGCACCACCGGGGAGCTGTTTTTT
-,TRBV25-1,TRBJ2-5,CASSERLTSQETQYF,TGTGCCAGCAGTGAACGTCTAACTAGTCAAGAGACCCAGTACTTC
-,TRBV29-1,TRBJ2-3,CSGGEADTQYF,TGCAGCGGGGGCGAAGCAGATACGCAGTATTTT
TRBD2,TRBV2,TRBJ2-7,CASTRGAGGLYEQYF,TGTGCCAGCACACGGGGGGCGGGAGGGCTCTACGAGCAGTACTTC
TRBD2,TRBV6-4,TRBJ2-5,CASSVTSGSQETQYF,TGTGCCAGCAGTGTCACTAGCGGGAGTCAAGAGACCCAGTACTTC
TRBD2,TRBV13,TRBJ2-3,CASSVSLEGLAGDGQAADTQYF,TGTGCCAGCAGCGTTAGTCTAGAGGGACTAGCGGGAGATGGTCAGGCGGCAGATACGCAGTATTTT
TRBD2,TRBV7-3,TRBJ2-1,CASSLRPPGTSVYNEQFF,TGTGCCAGCAGCTTAAGGCCACCCGGGACTAGCGTCTACAATGAGCAGTTCTTC
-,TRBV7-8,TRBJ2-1,CASSPINEQFF,TGTGCCAGCAGCCCTATAAATGAGCAGTTCTTC
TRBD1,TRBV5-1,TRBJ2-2,CASSTQGLLRSGELFF,TGCGCCAGCAGTACACAGGGGTTACTGCGTTCCGGGGAGCTGTTTTTT
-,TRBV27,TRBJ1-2,CASSPNRESYGYTF,TGTGCCAGCAGCCCGAACAGGGAATCCTATGGCTACACCTTC
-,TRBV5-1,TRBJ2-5,CASSFLGDPRETQYF,TGCGCCAGCAGCTTCTTAGGTGACCCCAGGGAGACCCAGTACTTC
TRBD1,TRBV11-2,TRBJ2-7,CASSFWTGVTYEQYF,TGTGCCAGCAGCTTCTGGACAGGGGTCACCTACGAGCAGTACTTC
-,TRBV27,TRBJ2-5,CATPVLGGAYQETQYF,TGTGCCACCCCAGTTTTAGGAGGGGCCTACCAAGAGACCCAGTACTTC
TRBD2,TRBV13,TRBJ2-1,CASSSTTGTRYNEQFF,TGTGCCAGCAGCTCGACGACCGGGACTAGGTACAATGAGCAGTTCTTC
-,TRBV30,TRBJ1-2,CAWSSGLNVYGYTF,TGTGCCTGGAGTTCCGGACTTAACGTCTATGGCTACACCTTC
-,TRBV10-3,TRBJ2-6,CAISEGQTVTANVLTF,TGTGCCATCAGTGAGGGACAGACGGTCACGGCCAACGTCCTGACTTTC